The 30 T cell receptor beta chains below come from one sample, sequenced in a study of shared clonotypes between healthy human individuals. Naive CD8 cells, CD45RO-negative and positively selected for CCR7, excluded terminally differentiated effector memory CD45RA+ cells. Assay used: immunoSEQ multiplex PCR; TCRdb lists only in-frame clones, some missing. The table shows about 2.1 million clones, with 90% to 95% occurring only once. Sequenced: naive CD8+ T cells from PBMCs. These TCRs come from a man aged 18 to 30 in good health. Some clones in this sample may be carry-over from other donors' samples.

This clone was seen a single time. The chain links TRBV27 to TRBJ2-2; perhaps D is TRBD1 or TRBD2 (5 bases each). Trimming took off 5 bases at V and 1 base at J, with 14 bases between the two ends. Germline CDR1 MNHEY, CDR2 SMNVEV (reference sequence). The CDR3 is 16 amino acids. The CDR3 DNA follows: TGTGCCAGCAGTCCCTCGGTGGGGGAGAACACCGGGGAGCTGTTTTTT. Protein: CASSPSVGENTGELFF.

The chain couples TRBV2 to TRBJ1-2; D not certain. Trimming left V 6 bases short and J 4 bases short, with 18 bases between. CDR1 and CDR2 (germline): SNHLY, FYNNEI. The CDR3 contains 15 residues. The CDR3 here is CASRGLGELGYGYTF. Here the CDR3 DNA reads TGTGCCAGCAGAGGTTTGGGAGAATTGGGCTATGGCTACACCTTC.

This clone came up once. The chain combines TRBV19 with TRBJ2-1; tentatively, D is TRBD2 (6 bases). CDR3 size: 16 residues. V was cut by 7 bases and J by 0 bases, with 16 bases left in between. Germline V gives CDR1 LNHDA, CDR2 SQIVND (reference sequence). In DNA, the CDR3 is TGTGCCAGTACCCATAGCGGAGCCAACTCCTACAATGAGCAGTTCTTC. Its protein is CASTHSGANSYNEQFF.

The V call is TRBV28, the J call TRBJ1-5, with unresolved D. The CDR3 contains 15 residues. From germline, CDR1 is MDHEN and CDR2 SYDVKM. V lost 6 bases and J lost 2, with 14 bases in between. The CDR3 DNA is TGTGCCAGCAGCCCAGACTGGGGTCGCAATCAGCCCCAGCATTTT. Its translation: CASSPDWGRNQPQHF.

The V and J genes are TRBV7-2 and TRBJ2-2; no clear D. The CDR3 is 16 amino acids. Trimming pared 5 bases from V and 8 bases from J, leaving 21 bases between. The germline V gene has CDR1 SGHTA and CDR2 FQGNSA. Written as DNA, the CDR3 is TGTGCCAGCAGCCTCTTGGGCCCCCCTAAATCTGGGGAGCTGTTTTTT. Amino acid sequence: CASSLLGPPKSGELFF.

This chain uses TRBV28 with TRBJ1-4; D remains unclear. CDR1 and CDR2 (germline): MDHEN, SYDVKM. V was trimmed by 6 bases and J by 2 bases, leaving 4 bases between them. The CDR3 is 12 amino acids. CDR3 in amino acids: CASSHTNEKLFF. In DNA, the CDR3 is TGTGCCAGCAGCCACACTAATGAAAAACTGTTTTTT.

This clone has just a few counts. The J gene is TRBJ2-7, the V gene TRBV9; D is uncertain. Trimming took 3 bases from V and 8 from J, leaving 0 bases between them. This CDR3 region has 8 residues. CDR1 SGDLS and CDR2 YYNGEE come from the germline V gene. CDR3 nucleotide sequence: TGTGCCAGCAGCGAGCAGTACTTC. This sequence encodes CASSEQYF.

There are a few counts of this clone. The chain joins TRBV6-6 to TRBJ1-1; D remains unclear. Trimming stripped 3 bases from V and 6 bases from J, with 5 bases between. Germline CDR1 reads MNHNY; CDR2 reads SVGAGI (reference sequence). This CDR3 is 11 amino acids long. CDR3 bases: TGTGCCAGCAGTTATCCGCCTGAAGCTTTCTTT. It is translated as CASSYPPEAFF.

In this sample, this clone turned up once. The V and J genes are TRBV28 and TRBJ2-6; D may be TRBD1 (5 bases). The CDR3 runs 15 residues. In germline, CDR1 is MDHEN, CDR2 SYDVKM. V dropped 6 bases and J dropped 2 bases, with 11 bases sitting between them. CDR3 in DNA: TGTGCCAGCAGAGCTAGGGGTACTGGGGCCAACGTCCTGACTTTC. It is translated as CASRARGTGANVLTF.

The chain joins TRBV29-1 to TRBJ1-4, with a possible D match to TRBD1 (5 bases). This CDR3 is 14 amino acids long. Germline V gene data show CDR1 as SQVTM and CDR2 as ANQGSEA. Trimming left V 4 bases short and J 0 bases short, with 9 bases between. The CDR3 sequence is CSVADSATNEKLFF. The DNA of the CDR3 is TGCAGCGTTGCAGACAGTGCAACTAATGAAAAACTGTTTTTT.

The gene calls are TRBV7-9 and TRBJ2-3; 9 bases match TRBD1. Germline V lookup: CDR1 SEHNR, CDR2 FQNEAQ (reference sequence). The CDR3 sequence is 16 residues long. The J segment lost 6 bases and the V segment lost 1 base, leaving 8 bases of the junction unmatched. CDR3 loop: CASSLGPGQGMDTQYF. The CDR3 DNA reads as TGTGCCAGCAGCTTAGGTCCGGGACAGGGAATGGATACGCAGTATTTT. Full variable domain (outside the CDR3, taken from reference TRBV7-9 and TRBJ2-3): DTGVSQNPRHKITKRGQNVTFRCDPISEHNRLYWYRQTLGQGPEFLTYFQNEAQLEKSRLLSDRFSAERPKGSFSTLEIQRTEQGDSAMYLCASSLGPGQGMDTQYFGPGTRLTVL.

CDR3 DNA sequence: TGTGCCAGCGCAGACCAGGGGGCATACGAGCAGTACTTC. As protein: CASADQGAYEQYF. This rearrangement joins TRBV28 to TRBJ2-7; 8 bases map to TRBD1. Trimming at V came to 8 bases and at J to 4 bases, leaving 7 bases not matched to a gene. The germline V gene has CDR1 MDHEN and CDR2 SYDVKM. The CDR3 consists of 13 residues.

The V gene is TRBV21-1, the J gene TRBJ2-7; TRBD1, as called in the table, went unchecked against the DNA. TRBV21-1 is assigned pseudogene status. This CDR3 spans 16 amino acids. In nucleotides, the CDR3 is TGTGCCAGCAGCGGTAGGGCTAGGGACAGGGGCTACGAGCAGTACTTC. Encoded protein: CASSGRARDRGYEQYF.

The chain carries TRBV19 and TRBJ2-5; D is perhaps TRBD2 (5 bases). From germline, CDR1 is LNHDA and CDR2 SQIVND (reference sequence). The length of the CDR3 is 19 residues. Trimming shortened V by 5 bases and J by 1 base, and 26 bases separated the two germline ends. The CDR3 loop reads CASSHLPGSQKTPQETQYF. The CDR3, as DNA: TGTGCCAGTAGTCACCTACCGGGAAGTCAAAAGACCCCCCAAGAGACCCAGTACTTC.

This clone was seen a single time. The chain combines TRBV4-3 with TRBJ2-7; 8 bases are a match to TRBD1. Germline values: CDR1 LGHNA, CDR2 YSLEER. The V and J ends lost 4 bases and 5 bases, in that order; junction bases with no gene match: 10. This CDR3 has 15 residues. The DNA of the CDR3 is TGCGCCAGCAGCCCATCTACTAGACAGGGGAACGAGCAGTACTTC. This encodes CASSPSTRQGNEQYF.

CDR3 DNA: TGTGCCAGCAGTTTAACACAGGGGCGGAACACTGAAGCTTTCTTT. Translated: CASSLTQGRNTEAFF. J is TRBJ1-1 and V is TRBV28, with 7 bases aligning to TRBD1. The CDR3 is 15 residues long. V trimming: 2 bases; J trimming: 1 base; junction bases outside the gene matches: 4. Germline CDR1 reads MDHEN; CDR2 reads SYDVKM.

The chain has TRBV18 and TRBJ2-1; 7 bases line up with TRBD1. Germline CDR1 KGHSH, CDR2 LQKENI. This CDR3 spans 14 amino acids. V lost 3 bases and J lost 3; bases outside the gene matches: 2. CDR3 in DNA: TGTGCCAGCTCACCGACAGGGAGCTACAATGAGCAGTTCTTC. Translated, it gives CASSPTGSYNEQFF.

This clone was found once. This chain connects TRBV7-9 to TRBJ2-3; D assignment may be TRBD1 or TRBD2 (5 bases each). This CDR3 contains 17 residues. The germline V gene has CDR1 SEHNR and CDR2 FQNEAQ (reference sequence). Trimming took 5 bases from V and 0 from J, leaving 18 bases between them. The CDR3 sequence: CASSPPFRETSTDTQYF. CDR3 DNA: TGTGCCAGCAGCCCTCCTTTCAGGGAGACTAGCACAGATACGCAGTATTTT.

The chain links TRBV4-3 to TRBJ1-1, with 8 bases fitting TRBD1. Germline V gene lookup returns CDR1 LGHNA and CDR2 YSLEER. V lost 1 base and J lost 5; bases outside the gene matches: 3. This CDR3 contains 14 residues. The CDR3 loop is CASSQVTGGTEAFF. The CDR3, as DNA: TGCGCCAGCAGCCAAGTAACAGGGGGTACTGAAGCTTTCTTT.

The V call is TRBV7-2, the J call TRBJ2-7; the match to TRBD2 covers 11 bases. Germline V lookup: CDR1 SGHTA, CDR2 FQGNSA. The CDR3 covers 14 residues. Trimming took 5 bases from V and 7 from J; bases not matched to a gene: 7. This chain's CDR3 is CASSPIAGGGEQYF. The CDR3 nucleotides read TGTGCCAGCAGCCCCATAGCGGGAGGGGGAGAGCAGTACTTC.

This clone was observed a single time. J is TRBJ2-5 and V is TRBV29-1, with D perhaps being TRBD1 or TRBD2 (5 bases each). From germline, CDR1 is SQVTM and CDR2 ANQGSEA. V was cut by 7 bases and J by 4 bases, with 19 bases left in between. The CDR3 consists of 14 residues. The chain's CDR3 is CSASGASRGETQYF. Here the CDR3 DNA reads TGCAGCGCATCCGGGGCATCCAGAGGAGAGACCCAGTACTTC.

The chain uses TRBV14 and TRBJ2-3; a possible D gene is TRBD1 (6 bases). The V and J ends lost 3 bases and 5 bases respectively, with 12 bases between them. Germline V lookup: CDR1 SGHDN, CDR2 FVKESK. This CDR3 comprises 14 residues. As DNA, the CDR3 is TGTGCCAGCAGCCACAGGGGCAGGTTAGATACGCAGTATTTT. Protein: CASSHRGRLDTQYF.

This clone was counted a single time. V is TRBV5-6 and J is TRBJ2-1; D is undetermined. V gave up 0 bases and J gave up 3 bases, with 7 bases separating them. Germline CDR1 SGHDT, CDR2 YYEEEE. This CDR3 is built from 14 residues. In DNA form, the CDR3 reads TGTGCCAGCAGCTTGGCGTGGGGCTACAATGAGCAGTTCTTC. Translating it yields CASSLAWGYNEQFF.

This clone was found once. V is TRBV7-9 and J is TRBJ2-1; 12 nucleotides match TRBD2. Germline assignment: CDR1 SEHNR and CDR2 FQNEAQ (reference sequence). This CDR3 region has 16 residues. V lost 5 bases and J lost 7; bases outside the gene matches: 9. The CDR3 nucleotides are TGTGCCAGCAGCGTATATGGACTAGCGGGAATAAATGAGCAGTTCTTC. As protein: CASSVYGLAGINEQFF.

The chain employs TRBV4-1 and TRBJ1-5, with 7 bases aligning to TRBD1. V trimming: 1 base; J trimming: 6 bases; junction bases outside the gene matches: 12. Germline values: CDR1 MGHRA, CDR2 YSYEKL. This CDR3 has 17 residues. CDR3 bases: TGCGCCAGCAGCCAAGTTGTCAAGGAGGGGGCGTTTCAGCCCCAGCATTTT. It encodes CASSQVVKEGAFQPQHF.

Comment on this clone: Other DNA sequences of this sample code for an identical CDR3. The chain joins TRBV6-5 to TRBJ1-2; the D gene is possibly TRBD1 (6 bases). From germline, CDR1 is MNHEY and CDR2 SVGAGI. This CDR3 spans 13 amino acids. V lost 2 bases and J 5 bases, leaving 9 bases between the germline ends. CDR3 region: CASSYQTGYGYTF. The CDR3 DNA follows: TGTGCCAGCAGTTACCAAACAGGGTATGGCTACACCTTC.

The rearrangement joins TRBV19 to TRBJ1-3; the match to TRBD1 covers 7 bases. The CDR3 has 16 residues. Germline assignment: CDR1 LNHDA and CDR2 SQIVND (reference sequence). The V gene end was trimmed by 3 bases and the J gene end by 2 bases; junction bases not matched to a gene: 7. DNA of the CDR3: TGTGCCAGTAGTATCCCGAGGACAGGCCCTGGAAACACCATATATTTT. Residues: CASSIPRTGPGNTIYF.

The V gene is TRBV6-1, the J gene TRBJ2-7; D is ambiguous. The germline V gene has CDR1 MNHNS and CDR2 SASEGT. The length of the CDR3 is 12 residues. The V end lost 1 base, the J end lost 6 bases, and 7 bases lay between the germline ends. Here the CDR3 DNA reads TGTGCCAGCAGTGAAGGGGCTCCCGAGCAGTACTTC. Translation: CASSEGAPEQYF.

V usage is TRBV19 and J usage is TRBJ1-2; TRBD1 aligns across 11 bases. V was pared by 7 bases and J by 4 bases, with 20 bases of the junction left unmatched. Germline V gene sequence: CDR1 LNHDA, CDR2 SQIVND (reference sequence). This CDR3 is 19 amino acids long. The CDR3 sequence is CASIPNRADRGRRSYGYTF. The CDR3 nucleotides are TGTGCCAGTATCCCGAACCGTGCGGACAGGGGGCGGCGGTCCTATGGCTACACCTTC.

The chain carries TRBV2 and TRBJ1-2, with D possibly being TRBD1 (6 bases). V lost 6 bases, J lost 3 bases, and 17 bases lay in between. The CDR3 has 15 amino acids. Per the germline V gene, CDR1 is SNHLY and CDR2 is FYNNEI. In nucleotides, the CDR3 is TGTGCCAGCAGCCAAAGGACCTCAGGGGACTATGGCTACACCTTC. This translates into CASSQRTSGDYGYTF.